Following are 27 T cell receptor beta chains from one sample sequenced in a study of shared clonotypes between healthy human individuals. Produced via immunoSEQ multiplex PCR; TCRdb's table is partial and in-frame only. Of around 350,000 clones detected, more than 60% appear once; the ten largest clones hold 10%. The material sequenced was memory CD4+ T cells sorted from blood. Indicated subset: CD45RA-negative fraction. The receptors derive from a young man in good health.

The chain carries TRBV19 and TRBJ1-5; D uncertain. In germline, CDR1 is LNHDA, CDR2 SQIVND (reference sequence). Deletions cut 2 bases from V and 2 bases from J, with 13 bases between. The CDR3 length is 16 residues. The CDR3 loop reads CASSISGVGGNQPQHF. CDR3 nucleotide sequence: TGTGCCAGTAGTATAAGTGGAGTAGGTGGCAATCAGCCCCAGCATTTT.

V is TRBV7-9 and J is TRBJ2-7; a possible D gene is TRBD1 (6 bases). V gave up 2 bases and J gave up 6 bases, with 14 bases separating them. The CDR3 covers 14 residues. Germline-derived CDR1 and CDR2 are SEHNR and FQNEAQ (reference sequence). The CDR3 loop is CASSLFSGEGEQYF. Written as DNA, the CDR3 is TGTGCCAGCAGCTTATTCTCAGGGGAAGGCGAGCAGTACTTC.

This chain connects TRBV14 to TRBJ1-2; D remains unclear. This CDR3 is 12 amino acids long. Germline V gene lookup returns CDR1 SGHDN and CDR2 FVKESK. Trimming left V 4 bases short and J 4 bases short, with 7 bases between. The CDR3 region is CASSPTSYGYTF. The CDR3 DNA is TGTGCCAGCAGCCCTACAAGCTATGGCTACACCTTC.

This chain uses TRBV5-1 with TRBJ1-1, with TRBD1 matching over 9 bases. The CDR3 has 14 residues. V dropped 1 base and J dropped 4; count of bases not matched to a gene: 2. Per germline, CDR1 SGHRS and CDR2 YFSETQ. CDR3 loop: CASSLMTGGTEAFF. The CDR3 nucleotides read TGCGCCAGCAGCTTGATGACAGGGGGCACTGAAGCTTTCTTT.

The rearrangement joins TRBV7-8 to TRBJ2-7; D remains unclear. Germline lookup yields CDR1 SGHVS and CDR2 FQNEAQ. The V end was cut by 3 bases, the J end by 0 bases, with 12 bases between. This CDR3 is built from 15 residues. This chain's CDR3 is CASSFGPGDSYEQYF. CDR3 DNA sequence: TGTGCCAGCAGCTTTGGTCCAGGTGACTCCTACGAGCAGTACTTC.

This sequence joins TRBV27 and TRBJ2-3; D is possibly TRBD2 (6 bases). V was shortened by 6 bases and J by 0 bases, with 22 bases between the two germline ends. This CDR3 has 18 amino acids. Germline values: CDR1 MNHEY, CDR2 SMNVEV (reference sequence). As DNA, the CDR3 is TGTGCCAGCAGGGGACTGCGGGACTGGGCCTTCAGCACAGATACGCAGTATTTT. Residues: CASRGLRDWAFSTDTQYF.

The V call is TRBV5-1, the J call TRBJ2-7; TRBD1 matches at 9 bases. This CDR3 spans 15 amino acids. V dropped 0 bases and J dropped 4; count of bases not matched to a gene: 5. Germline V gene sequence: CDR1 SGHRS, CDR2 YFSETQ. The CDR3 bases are TGCGCCAGCAGCTTGGCCCCCGGGACAGGGTACGAGCAGTACTTC. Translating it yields CASSLAPGTGYEQYF.

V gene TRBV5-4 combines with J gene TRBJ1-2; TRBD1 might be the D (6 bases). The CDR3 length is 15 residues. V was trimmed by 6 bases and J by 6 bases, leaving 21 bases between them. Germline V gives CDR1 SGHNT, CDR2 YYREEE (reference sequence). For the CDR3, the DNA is TGTGCCAGCACCCAAACTTCGACCAGGGGAGATGGCTACACCTTC. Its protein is CASTQTSTRGDGYTF.

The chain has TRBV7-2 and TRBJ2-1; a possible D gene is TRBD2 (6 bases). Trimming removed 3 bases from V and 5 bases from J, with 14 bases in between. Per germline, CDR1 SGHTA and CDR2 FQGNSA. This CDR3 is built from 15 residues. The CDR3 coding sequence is TGTGCCAGCAGCTTCCGGGACTCGGAAGACAATGAGCAGTTCTTC. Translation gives CASSFRDSEDNEQFF.

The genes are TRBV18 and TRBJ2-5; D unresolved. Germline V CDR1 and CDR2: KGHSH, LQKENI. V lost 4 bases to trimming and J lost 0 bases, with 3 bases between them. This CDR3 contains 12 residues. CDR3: CASSLYQETQYF. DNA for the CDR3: TGTGCCAGCTCACTGTACCAAGAGACCCAGTACTTC.

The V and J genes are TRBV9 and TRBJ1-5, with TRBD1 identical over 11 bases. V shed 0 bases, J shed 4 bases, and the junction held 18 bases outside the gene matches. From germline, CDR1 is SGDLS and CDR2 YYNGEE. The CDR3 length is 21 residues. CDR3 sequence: CASSVDSRGQGVTVLNQPQHF. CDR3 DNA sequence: TGTGCCAGCAGCGTAGATTCTAGGGGACAGGGGGTAACTGTACTGAATCAGCCCCAGCATTTT.

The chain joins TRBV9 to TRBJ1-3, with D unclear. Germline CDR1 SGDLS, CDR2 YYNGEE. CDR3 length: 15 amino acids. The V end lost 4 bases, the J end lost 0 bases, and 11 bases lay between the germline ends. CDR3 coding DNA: TGTGCCAGCAGCAAGGTTTACGGCTCTGGAAACACCATATATTTT. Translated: CASSKVYGSGNTIYF.

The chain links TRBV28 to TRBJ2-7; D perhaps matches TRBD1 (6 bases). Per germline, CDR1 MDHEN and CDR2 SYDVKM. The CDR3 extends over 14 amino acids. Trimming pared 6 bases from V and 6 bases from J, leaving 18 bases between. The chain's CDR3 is CASSSTGTLREQYF. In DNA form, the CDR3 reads TGTGCCAGCAGCTCTACCGGGACACTCCGCGAGCAGTACTTC.

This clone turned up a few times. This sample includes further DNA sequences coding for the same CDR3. The CDR3 DNA follows: TGTGCCAGCTCACCCAGCTCCTACGAGCAGTACTTC. This codes for CASSPSSYEQYF. The V call is TRBV18, the J call TRBJ2-7; the D is unclear. CDR1 and CDR2 from the germline V gene are KGHSH and LQKENI. V shed 3 bases and J shed 0 bases, with 3 bases lying between them. The CDR3 covers 12 residues.

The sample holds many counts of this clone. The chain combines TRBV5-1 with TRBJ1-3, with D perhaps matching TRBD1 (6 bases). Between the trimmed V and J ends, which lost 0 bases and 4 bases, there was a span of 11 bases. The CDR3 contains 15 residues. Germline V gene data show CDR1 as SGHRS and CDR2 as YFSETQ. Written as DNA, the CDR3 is TGCGCCAGCAGCTTGGGGACAGCACGAGGAAACACCATATATTTT. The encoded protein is CASSLGTARGNTIYF.

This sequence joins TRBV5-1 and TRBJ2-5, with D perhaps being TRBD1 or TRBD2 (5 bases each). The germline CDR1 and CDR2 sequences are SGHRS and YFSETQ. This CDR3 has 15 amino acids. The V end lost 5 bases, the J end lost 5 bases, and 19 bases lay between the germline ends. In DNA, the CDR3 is TGCGCCAGCAGTGAAACGGGGCGCGTTGGGGAGACCCAGTACTTC. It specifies CASSETGRVGETQYF.

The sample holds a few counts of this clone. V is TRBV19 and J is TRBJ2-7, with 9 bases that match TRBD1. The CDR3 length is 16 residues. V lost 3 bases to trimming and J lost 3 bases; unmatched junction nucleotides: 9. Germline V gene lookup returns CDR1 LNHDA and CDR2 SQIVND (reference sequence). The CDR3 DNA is TGTGCCAGTAGTATCCTTTTAGGACAGGGGATCTACGAGCAGTACTTC. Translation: CASSILLGQGIYEQYF.

The CDR3 loop reads CASSLMSRGRQETQYF. In DNA form, the CDR3 reads TGCGCCAGCAGCTTGATGTCCAGGGGGCGTCAAGAGACCCAGTACTTC. The chain joins TRBV5-1 to TRBJ2-5; 8 nucleotides match TRBD1. The CDR3 totals 16 residues. CDR1 and CDR2 from the germline V gene are SGHRS and YFSETQ. V lost 1 base, J lost 2 bases, and 7 bases stayed unmatched.

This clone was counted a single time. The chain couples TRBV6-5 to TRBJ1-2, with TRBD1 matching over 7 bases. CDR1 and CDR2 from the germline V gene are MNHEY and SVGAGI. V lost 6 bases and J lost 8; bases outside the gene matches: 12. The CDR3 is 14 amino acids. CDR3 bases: TGTGCCAGCAGAGTTGGACAGGCGAGTGGAGGCTACACCTTC. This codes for CASRVGQASGGYTF.

In DNA form, the CDR3 reads TGTGCCAGCAGTGAATACGGGGGGCAGTACGAGCAGTACTTC. It encodes CASSEYGGQYEQYF. The V gene is TRBV25-1, the J gene TRBJ2-7, with TRBD2 as a possible D gene (7 bases). The CDR3 is made up of 14 amino acids. Germline V gene lookup returns CDR1 MGHDK and CDR2 SYGVNS. Trimming took off 0 bases at V and 4 bases at J, with 10 bases between the two ends.

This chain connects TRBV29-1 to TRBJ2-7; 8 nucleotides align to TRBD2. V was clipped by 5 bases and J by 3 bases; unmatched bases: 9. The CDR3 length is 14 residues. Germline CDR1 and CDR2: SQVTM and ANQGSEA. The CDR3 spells CSVRLGLGLYEQYF. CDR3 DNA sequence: TGCAGCGTTCGTTTGGGACTAGGTCTCTACGAGCAGTACTTC.

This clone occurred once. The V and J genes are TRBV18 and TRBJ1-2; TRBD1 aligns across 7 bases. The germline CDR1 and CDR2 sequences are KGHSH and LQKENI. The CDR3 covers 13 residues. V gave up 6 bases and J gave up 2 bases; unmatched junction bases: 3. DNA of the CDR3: TGTGCCAGCTCGGGACAGTCGAACTATGGCTACACCTTC. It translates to CASSGQSNYGYTF.

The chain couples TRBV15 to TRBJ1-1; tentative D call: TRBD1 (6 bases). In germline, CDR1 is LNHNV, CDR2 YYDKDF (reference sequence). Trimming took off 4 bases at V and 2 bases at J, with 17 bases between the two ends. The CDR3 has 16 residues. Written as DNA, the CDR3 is TGTGCCACCAGCAAGGCGAGGGGGAGGGGTAACACTGAAGCTTTCTTT. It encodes CATSKARGRGNTEAFF.

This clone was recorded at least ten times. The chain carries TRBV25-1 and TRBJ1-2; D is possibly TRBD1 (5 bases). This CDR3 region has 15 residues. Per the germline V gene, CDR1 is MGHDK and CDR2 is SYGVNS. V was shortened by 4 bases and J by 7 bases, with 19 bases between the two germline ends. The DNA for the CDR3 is TGTGCCAGCAGTGTACCGGGGCCCGGGATGGGTGGCTACACCTTC. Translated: CASSVPGPGMGGYTF.

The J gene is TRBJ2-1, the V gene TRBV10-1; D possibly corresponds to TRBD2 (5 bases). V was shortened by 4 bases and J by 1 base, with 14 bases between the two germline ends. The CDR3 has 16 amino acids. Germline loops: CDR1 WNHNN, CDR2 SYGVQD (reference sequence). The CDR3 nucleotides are TGCGCCAGCAGTGCCGGCCATGGAGGATCCTACAATGAGCAGTTCTTC. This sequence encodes CASSAGHGGSYNEQFF.

CDR3 region: CASSPNPNSGNTIYF. The CDR3 bases are TGTGCCAGCAGTCCAAATCCCAACTCTGGAAACACCATATATTTT. The chain links TRBV28 to TRBJ1-3; D remains unclear. CDR3 size: 15 residues. V was clipped by 5 bases and J by 0 bases, with 11 bases between them. Germline CDR1 reads MDHEN; CDR2 reads SYDVKM.

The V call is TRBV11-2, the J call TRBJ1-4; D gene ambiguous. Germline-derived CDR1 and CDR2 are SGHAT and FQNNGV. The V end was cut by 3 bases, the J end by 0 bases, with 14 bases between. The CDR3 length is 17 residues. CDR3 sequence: CASSFGSFNATNEKLFF. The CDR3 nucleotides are TGTGCCAGCAGCTTTGGCAGCTTCAATGCAACTAATGAAAAACTGTTTTTT.